This T cell receptor (beta chain) was sequenced for a study of T cell responses to AZD1222 COVID-19 vaccine. Sequencing was performed with immunoSEQ multiplex PCR; in TCRdb, only in-frame clones are kept and a portion is missing. The table has about 54,000 clones, about 90% seen once. Trimming shortened V by 4 bases and J by 6 bases, and 19 bases separated the two germline ends. This CDR3 spans 16 amino acids. CDR1 and CDR2 from the germline V gene are MNHEY and SVGAGI. The material was peripheral blood, obtained 28 days after the second AZD1222 dose. This clonotype was obtained from an adult who received the AZD1222 COVID-19 vaccine. The chain couples TRBV6-5 to TRBJ2-1, with D maybe TRBD1 (6 bases). CDR3 residues: CASSSPTERGSNEQFF. As DNA, the CDR3 is TGTGCCAGCAGTTCACCAACGGAAAGGGGGAGCAATGAGCAGTTCTTC.